The clone carrying this T cell receptor (beta chain) was counted ten times or more. Its antigen is not known. TCRdb called the 5' RACE reads again in MiXCR, with one record for every CDR3 protein. The sample contains about 520,000 distinct CDR3 sequences, 22% of which appear only once. V was pared by 3 bases and J by 3 bases, with 3 bases between. The length of the CDR3 is 13 residues. The sample is drawn from a study of identical twins. Study-level points and caveats: Models underpredicted monozygotic twin sharing of out-of-frame TCR alpha. Surplus twin overlap in beta out-of-frame sequences was less pronounced.

The same specimen was also included in a second study, on T cells expressing NK-cell markers. From that report: All TCR beta repertoires analysed originated from sorted CD3+CD56+NKG2C+, CD3+CD56+NKG2C- and CD3+CD56-NKG2C+ T cells. Also leading the CD3+CD56-NKG2C+ fraction in a handful of donors were these clonotypes.

The source of this sequence is a woman aged 18-29 years in good health. Sequencing was performed on CD4+ T cells sorted from blood. The gene calls are TRBV12-3 or TRBV12-4 and TRBJ2-6; no clear D. The CDR3 is CASSLGGANVLTF. DNA of the CDR3: TGTGCCAGCAGTTTGGGTGGGGCCAACGTCCTGACTTTC.